The 24 T cell receptor beta chains below come from one sample, sequenced in a study of blood T cell repertoires in COVID-19. Clones were sequenced by immunoSEQ multiplex PCR, and TCRdb holds only the in-frame ones, with some missing. The sample yields more than 65,000 clones, almost 85% seen once. Material for sequencing was peripheral blood. Source of these receptors: a human donor in a cohort sampled during active COVID-19.

The rearrangement links TRBV5-1 to TRBJ2-1, with TRBD1 as a possible D gene (5 bases). The germline V and J ends were trimmed by 5 bases and 0 bases, with 9 bases remaining between them. This CDR3 is built from 14 residues. In germline, CDR1 is SGHRS, CDR2 YFSETQ. As DNA, the CDR3 is TGCGCCAGCAGGGACACATCCTCCTACAATGAGCAGTTCTTC. Translating gives CASRDTSSYNEQFF.

The V call is TRBV5-1, the J call TRBJ2-6; perhaps TRBD2 as D (6 bases). Germline V lookup: CDR1 SGHRS, CDR2 YFSETQ. CDR3 length: 19 residues. V lost 4 bases to trimming and J lost 0 bases, with 20 bases between them. CDR3 DNA: TGCGCCAGCAGCCCCATTGCGGCCGGGGGAAACTCTGGGGCCAACGTCCTGACTTTC. Its translation: CASSPIAAGGNSGANVLTF.

This chain links TRBV7-6 with TRBJ2-1; weak D call: TRBD1 (5 bases). CDR3 length equals 13 residues. Germline values: CDR1 SGHVS, CDR2 FNYEAQ. Between the trimmed V and J ends, which lost 5 bases and 12 bases, there was a span of 17 bases. The CDR3 nucleotides read TGTGCCAGCAGCATAAGCCAAGGGGCCGCGCAGTTCTTC. Its protein is CASSISQGAAQFF.

The gene calls are TRBV6-6 and TRBJ2-7; tentatively, D is TRBD1 (6 bases). Between the trimmed V and J ends, which lost 7 bases and 5 bases, there was a span of 18 bases. CDR3 size: 14 residues. Germline V gene sequence: CDR1 MNHNY, CDR2 SVGAGI (reference sequence). CDR3 residues: CASTPTGSGNEQYF. Here the CDR3 DNA reads TGTGCCAGCACCCCCACAGGGAGCGGTAACGAGCAGTACTTC.

The V gene is TRBV6-6, the J gene TRBJ2-7; weak D call: TRBD2 (5 bases). There are 15 residues in the CDR3. The V gene lost 2 bases and the J gene lost 3 bases, with 14 bases spanning the gap. Germline V gene sequence: CDR1 MNHNY, CDR2 SVGAGI (reference sequence). The CDR3 nucleotides are TGTGCCAGCAGTTACGGTCGGACCGCGGGCTACGAGCAGTACTTC. Its protein is CASSYGRTAGYEQYF.

The J gene is TRBJ1-2, the V gene TRBV5-6; 7 bases match TRBD1. Unmatched junction bases numbered 10, after V lost 1 base and J lost 1 base. The CDR3 consists of 17 residues. In germline, CDR1 is SGHDT, CDR2 YYEEEE. This chain's CDR3 is CASSLLAGGTLNYGYTF. DNA for the CDR3: TGTGCCAGCAGCTTGCTGGCAGGGGGTACCCTTAACTATGGCTACACCTTC.

The chain links TRBV13 to TRBJ2-7; 8 positions match TRBD1. Germline V gives CDR1 PRHDT, CDR2 FYEKMQ (reference sequence). J lost 3 bases, V lost 0 bases, and 7 bases had no gene match. The CDR3 loop spans 16 amino acids. CDR3 sequence reads: CASSLGRPTGGYEQYF. CDR3 sequence (DNA): TGTGCCAGCAGCTTAGGCCGGCCTACAGGGGGCTACGAGCAGTACTTC.

Turning to this clone: The junction does not match germline at one end; this may be a read error. This sequence joins TRBV7-7 and TRBJ1-4; 9 bases align to TRBD1. Germline V lookup: CDR1 SSHAT, CDR2 FNYEAQ (reference sequence). This CDR3 comprises 16 residues. The CDR3: CASSFETGGTNEKLFF. The CDR3 DNA sequence: TGTGCTAGCAGCTTTGAGACAGGGGGAACTAATGAAAAACTGTTTTTT.

The chain links TRBV6-5 to TRBJ2-2; weak D call: TRBD1 (6 bases). CDR3 size: 15 residues. V lost 2 bases, J lost 0 bases, and 7 bases lay in between. Germline CDR1 MNHEY, CDR2 SVGAGI. CDR3 amino acids: CASSYGTPNTGELFF. CDR3 bases: TGTGCCAGCAGTTACGGGACACCGAACACCGGGGAGCTGTTTTTT.

The V gene is TRBV9, the J gene TRBJ1-5; TRBD1 agrees at 11 bases. Germline loops: CDR1 SGDLS, CDR2 YYNGEE. With V trimmed by 0 bases and J by 1 base, 6 bases remained unmatched. CDR3 size: 18 residues. CDR3 protein: CASSVAADRGLSNQPQHF. As DNA, the CDR3 is TGTGCCAGCAGCGTAGCAGCGGACAGGGGGCTGAGCAATCAGCCCCAGCATTTT.

This chain joins TRBV27 and TRBJ1-1; 10 bases fit TRBD1. Trimming took 5 bases from V and 10 from J; bases not matched to a gene: 7. Looked up from germline, CDR1 is MNHEY and CDR2 is SMNVEV (reference sequence). The CDR3 length is 13 residues. The DNA for the CDR3 is TGTGCCAGCAGTGGTCGGACAGGGGGGGCAGCTTTCTTT. The encoded protein is CASSGRTGGAAFF.

The J gene is TRBJ2-7, the V gene TRBV5-1; perhaps TRBD1 as D (6 bases). Germline V gene sequence: CDR1 SGHRS, CDR2 YFSETQ. V lost 5 bases and J 4 bases, leaving 19 bases between the germline ends. The CDR3 totals 15 residues. For the CDR3, the DNA is TGCGCCAGCAGACCGGCCGGGACACGTGAGTACGAGCAGTACTTC. It codes for CASRPAGTREYEQYF.

V and J are TRBV7-6 and TRBJ1-1; D remains unclear. The V gene's germline CDR1 is SGHVS and CDR2 FNYEAQ. There are 14 residues in the CDR3. The V gene lost 5 bases and the J gene lost 1 base, with 11 bases spanning the gap. For the CDR3, the DNA is TGTGCCAGCAGCCCGATGGAGGGGAACACTGAAGCTTTCTTT. Translated: CASSPMEGNTEAFF. Drawing the rest from reference TRBV7-6 and TRBJ1-1, the complete variable domain is GAGVSQSPRYKVTKRGQDVALRCDPISGHVSLYWYRQALGQGPEFLTYFNYEAQQDKSGLPNDRFSAERPEGSISTLTIQRTEQRDSAMYRCASSPMEGNTEAFFGQGTRLTVV.

V gene TRBV3-1 (or the pseudogene TRBV3-2) combines with J gene TRBJ2-2; 7 nucleotides agree with TRBD2. This CDR3 spans 15 amino acids. With 1 base clipped from V and 7 bases from J, the junction kept 6 bases outside the gene matches. CDR1 LGHDT and CDR2 YNNKEL come from the germline V gene (reference sequence). This chain's CDR3 is CASSQGGGPFGELFF. The CDR3 DNA reads as TGTGCCAGCAGCCAAGGCGGGGGTCCATTCGGGGAGCTGTTTTTT.

CDR3 amino acids: CASIPGGVTDTQYF. The DNA for the CDR3 is TGTGCCAGCATCCCCGGGGGGGTCACAGATACGCAGTATTTT. This sequence joins TRBV6-5 and TRBJ2-3; 8 bases fit TRBD2. Germline CDR1 is MNHEY and CDR2 is SVGAGI. Trimming removed 7 bases from V and 2 bases from J; junction bases left unmatched: 5. CDR3 length equals 14 residues.

This sequence joins TRBV5-6 and TRBJ2-3, with D perhaps TRBD2 (7 bases). The CDR3 has 14 residues. V was trimmed by 5 bases and J by 4 bases, leaving 14 bases between them. Germline lookup yields CDR1 SGHDT and CDR2 YYEEEE. CDR3 sequence reads: CASSTGGPPDTQYF. The DNA of the CDR3 is TGTGCCAGCAGTACCGGGGGGCCTCCAGATACGCAGTATTTT. The variable domain in full, with the rest retrieved from reference TRBV5-6 and TRBJ2-3, is DAGVTQSPTHLIKTRGQQVTLRCSPKSGHDTVSWYQQALGQGPQFIFQYYEEEERQRGNFPDRFSGHQFPNYSSELNVNALLLGDSALYLCASSTGGPPDTQYFGPGTRLTVL.

This chain uses TRBV4-3 with TRBJ2-7; TRBD1 might be the D (5 bases). Germline V gene lookup returns CDR1 LGHNA and CDR2 YSLEER. Between the trimmed V and J ends, which lost 0 bases and 7 bases, there was a span of 10 bases. CDR3 length: 13 residues. As DNA, the CDR3 is TGCGCCAGCAGCCAAGATTGGGCAGGGGAGCAGTACTTC. As protein: CASSQDWAGEQYF.

V and J are TRBV9 and TRBJ2-2, with 10 bases matching TRBD2. Germline V gene sequence: CDR1 SGDLS, CDR2 YYNGEE. Trimming cost V 3 bases and J 5 bases; bases outside gene matches: 7. The CDR3 length is 16 residues. Here the CDR3 DNA reads TGTGCCAGCAGCGCCTCCACTAGCGGGGTGACCGGGGAGCTGTTTTTT. Protein product: CASSASTSGVTGELFF.

V usage is TRBV3-1 (or the pseudogene TRBV3-2) and J usage is TRBJ1-3, with no clear D. In germline, CDR1 is LGHDT, CDR2 YNNKEL (reference sequence). This CDR3 is 13 amino acids long. The V and J ends lost 0 bases and 8 bases respectively, with 8 bases between them. CDR3 in amino acids: CASSQDAGYTIYF. The CDR3 nucleotides read TGTGCCAGCAGCCAAGATGCGGGATACACCATATATTTT.

This chain joins TRBV27 and TRBJ1-3; TRBD1 agrees at 9 bases. Trimming removed 5 bases from V and 4 bases from J; junction bases left unmatched: 6. This CDR3 spans 15 amino acids. Looked up from germline, CDR1 is MNHEY and CDR2 is SMNVEV (reference sequence). The CDR3 spells CASSLTGTGGNTIYF. CDR3 in DNA: TGTGCCAGCAGTCTTACCGGGACAGGGGGAAACACCATATATTTT.

For this clone: One end of the junction is discordant with germline, which a read error may explain. This chain uses TRBV10-3 with TRBJ1-2; 7 bases map to TRBD1. This CDR3 is 15 amino acids long. The germline gives CDR1 ENHRY, CDR2 SYGVKD. CDR3 region: CAISDPGQAPHGYTF. CDR3 DNA sequence: TGTGCCATCAGTGACCCAGGACAGGCCCCACATGGTTACACCTTC.

This sequence joins TRBV27 and TRBJ1-4, with D possibly TRBD1 on 5 matching bases. The V and J ends lost 3 bases and 0 bases respectively, with 8 bases between them. Germline assignment: CDR1 MNHEY and CDR2 SMNVEV (reference sequence). This CDR3 is 15 amino acids long. This chain's CDR3 is CASSFWGATNEKLFF. As DNA, the CDR3 is TGTGCCAGCAGTTTTTGGGGGGCAACTAATGAAAAACTGTTTTTT.

The chain uses TRBV27 and TRBJ1-6, with 8 bases matching TRBD1. CDR3 length: 14 residues. Germline assignment: CDR1 MNHEY and CDR2 SMNVEV (reference sequence). V was pared by 5 bases and J by 7 bases, with 4 bases of the junction left unmatched. CDR3 DNA: TGTGCCAGCAGTGTGACAGGGGACAATTCACCCCTCCACTTT. This encodes CASSVTGDNSPLHF.

This sequence joins TRBV4-1 and TRBJ1-6; D perhaps matches TRBD1 (5 bases). V was trimmed by 3 bases and J by 8 bases, leaving 11 bases between them. In germline, CDR1 is MGHRA, CDR2 YSYEKL. The CDR3 is made up of 14 amino acids. The CDR3 bases are TGCGCCAGCAGCCACCCCACGGGGGATTCACCCCTCCACTTT. It encodes CASSHPTGDSPLHF.